A selection of T cell receptor beta chains follows, all from one sample in a study of T cell responses to AZD1222 COVID-19 vaccine. Assay used: immunoSEQ multiplex PCR; TCRdb lists only in-frame clones, some missing. Found here are more than 70,000 clones, approximately 85% of them singletons; the top ten hold roughly an eighth. The sequencing used peripheral blood, collected on day 0 of AZD1222 vaccination. The receptors come from an adult in good health. Each CDR3 is given with its conserved first and last residue. The D gene is left open where the match is weak.

14	TRBV6-6	.	TRBJ1-4	CASSYSQKGGKLFF
13	TRBV6-6	.	TRBJ1-1	CASRLEGNTEAFF
16	TRBV7-9	.	TRBJ1-4	CASSSRTDLYGEKLFF
14	TRBV28	TRBD1	TRBJ1-1	CASGTGGSNTEAFF
14	TRBV5-1	.	TRBJ1-2	CASSLERENYGYTF
13	TRBV7-7	.	TRBJ2-5	CASSRDLRETQYF
13	TRBV6-5	.	TRBJ2-3	CASRSRALDTQYF
15	TRBV24-1	.	TRBJ2-5	CATSAQGPYQETQYF
13	TRBV2	.	TRBJ1-1	CASSDWGETEAFF
15	TRBV14	.	TRBJ2-5	CASSPFRGARETQYF
13	TRBV18	TRBD1	TRBJ2-7	CASSRGQGGEQYF
15	TRBV10-1	TRBD1	TRBJ1-2	CASPTDRDRGYGYTF
16	TRBV11-2	.	TRBJ2-3	CASSLKDRRGTDTQYF
14	TRBV7-9	.	TRBJ1-1	CASSFGRGGGEAFF
19	TRBV9	TRBD1	TRBJ1-6	CASSVATGQGDGGNSPLHF
14	TRBV7-2	.	TRBJ2-2	CASSPVGWGGELFF
13	TRBV4-1	.	TRBJ1-6	CASSQEIDSPLHF
14	TRBV7-9	.	TRBJ1-2	CASSLQGGNYGYTF
13	TRBV7-2	.	TRBJ2-5	CASSLFQTETQYF
18	TRBV7-2	.	TRBJ1-2	CASSLRALVGGLNYGYTF
15	TRBV7-2	TRBD2	TRBJ2-7	CASSEIAGVTYEQYF
13	TRBV18	.	TRBJ1-5	CASSPGADQPQHF
17	TRBV7-3	.	TRBJ2-5	CASSLNGPGLGGETQYF
16	TRBV5-1	TRBD2	TRBJ2-5	CASSLESSGGGETQYF
15	TRBV7-2	.	TRBJ1-6	CASSLERGRGSPLHF
13	TRBV12-3/TRBV12-4	.	TRBJ2-1	CASSLVRLNEQFF
12	TRBV28	.	TRBJ1-4	CASYKNNEKLFF
14	TRBV6-5	.	TRBJ2-7	CASSPDRGGYEQYF
13	TRBV7-2	.	TRBJ2-3	CASRREIADTQYF
14	TRBV27	.	TRBJ1-1	CASSRRSSNTEAFF
15	TRBV11-2	TRBD2	TRBJ2-3	CASSRRGSGEDTQYF
16	TRBV27	.	TRBJ2-3	CASRHDASSGTDTQYF
15	TRBV3-1/TRBV3-2	TRBD2	TRBJ2-3	CASTLLSGGTDTQYF
10	TRBV28	.	TRBJ2-1	CASREGEQFF
13	TRBV7-3	.	TRBJ1-1	CASSLTGGTEAFF
16	TRBV5-1	TRBD1	TRBJ2-5	CASSLPRTGNSETQYF
13	TRBV6-5	.	TRBJ2-1	CASGTTSYNEQFF
13	TRBV5-1	.	TRBJ1-5	CASSAGDGQPQHF
15	TRBV28	.	TRBJ1-2	CASRTPRTANYGYTF
15	TRBV18	.	TRBJ1-6	CASSPPSVPNSPLHF
15	TRBV9	.	TRBJ2-3	CASSVAVGSTDTQYF
15	TRBV4-2	TRBD1	TRBJ1-2	CASSQGGGGNYGYTF
15	TRBV7-8	.	TRBJ2-3	CASSLFGQFGDTQYF
13	TRBV7-3	.	TRBJ1-3	CASSSDNGNTIYF
16	TRBV28	TRBD1	TRBJ1-5	CASSPGQGWGNQPQHF
14	TRBV7-2	.	TRBJ1-4	CASSLLPRGEKLFF